The 25 T cell receptor beta chains below come from one sample, sequenced in a study of T cell repertoires in cytomegalovirus infection (dated by TCRdb to between 2018 and 2020). Sequencing used an Illumina HiSeq 1500. TCRdb ran its own pipeline on the public reads, namely fastp trimming at Q25 and MiXCR clone calling, and kept in-frame beta chains. A single entry per CDR3 protein holds the most common genes and DNA from its merged rows. Here the sample has more than 300,000 distinct CDR3 sequences; roughly 34% occur a single time. In total, the top ten clones hold approximately 13% of the sample. The label giving this sample's treatment or condition can be read as: in vitro stimulation with specific CMV peptide epitopes to enrich CMV-specific T cells. Their antigen targets remain unknown. The sequencing used cultured PBMCs, collected from culture after CMV antigen stimulation. Receptor source: a human donor in good health (CMV status not recorded). Some clones in this sample may be carry-over from other donors' samples.

The rearrangement joins TRBV7-2 to TRBJ1-1; perhaps TRBD1 as D (6 bases). The V gene lost 2 bases and the J gene lost 8 bases, with 15 bases spanning the gap. This CDR3 spans 14 amino acids. CDR1 and CDR2 from the germline V gene are SGHTA and FQGNSA. CDR3 protein: CASSLYGGATEAFF. The DNA for the CDR3 is TGTGCCAGCAGCTTATACGGGGGCGCGACCGAAGCTTTCTTT.

Here the CDR3 reads CASSSPDSKSGNTIYF. DNA for the CDR3: TGTGCCAGCAGCTCCCCCGACAGCAAGTCTGGAAACACCATATATTTT. The chain couples TRBV7-9 to TRBJ1-3, with a weak D call TRBD1 (5 bases). Per the germline V gene, CDR1 is SEHNR and CDR2 is FQNEAQ (reference sequence). V gave up 4 bases and J gave up 1 base, with 14 bases separating them. CDR3 length equals 16 residues.

The rearrangement uses TRBV28 and TRBJ2-2, with 12 bases that match TRBD2. This CDR3 contains 16 residues. Germline CDR1 and CDR2: MDHEN and SYDVKM. The V segment lost 5 bases and the J segment 6 bases; nucleotides outside the gene matches: 7. CDR3 sequence: CASSTLAGGFSGELFF. In DNA, the CDR3 is TGTGCCAGCAGTACCCTAGCGGGAGGGTTCTCCGGGGAGCTGTTTTTT.

This clonotype was detected a few times. The genes are TRBV15 and TRBJ2-1, with 13 bases matching TRBD2. In germline, CDR1 is LNHNV, CDR2 YYDKDF (reference sequence). The CDR3 runs to 14 residues. V was pared by 1 base and J by 12 bases, with 3 bases of the junction left unmatched. CDR3 sequence (DNA): TGTGCCACCAGCAGAGGGACTAGCGGGAGAGGGCAGTTCTTC. Translation: CATSRGTSGRGQFF.

This clonotype was seen a handful of times. The chain has TRBV19 and TRBJ2-3, with D perhaps TRBD2 (6 bases). Germline V gives CDR1 LNHDA, CDR2 SQIVND (reference sequence). The CDR3 runs 15 residues. Trimming took 3 bases from V and 0 from J, leaving 10 bases between them. The CDR3 nucleotides are TGTGCCAGTAGTATTATTGCGGGAAGCACAGATACGCAGTATTTT. It is translated as CASSIIAGSTDTQYF.

The chain carries TRBV6-1 and TRBJ2-1; D ambiguous. CDR3 length: 15 residues. V lost 5 bases and J 2 bases, leaving 13 bases between the germline ends. The germline V gene has CDR1 MNHNS and CDR2 SASEGT. The CDR3: CASSTTAGPYNEQFF. The CDR3 nucleotides are TGTGCCAGCAGTACAACCGCCGGGCCCTACAATGAGCAGTTCTTC.

This chain connects TRBV20-1 to TRBJ2-7, with a tentative D call TRBD2 (5 bases). The V end lost 0 bases, the J end lost 1 base, and 10 bases lay between the germline ends. This CDR3 is 14 amino acids long. Germline CDR1 is DFQATT and CDR2 is SNEGSKA (reference sequence). As DNA, the CDR3 is TGCAGTGCTAGAGATGTGAGGGTTTCCTACGAGCAGTACTTC. This sequence encodes CSARDVRVSYEQYF.

The chain is built from TRBV7-9 and TRBJ1-1; a possible D gene is TRBD1 (5 bases). V lost 1 base, J lost 11 bases, and 17 bases lay in between. The length of the CDR3 is 14 residues. Germline values: CDR1 SEHNR, CDR2 FQNEAQ (reference sequence). CDR3 sequence: CASSLVGEPFGAFF. The DNA of the CDR3 is TGTGCCAGCAGCTTAGTGGGGGAACCCTTCGGGGCTTTCTTT.

The rearrangement uses TRBV28 and TRBJ1-1, with D possibly matching TRBD1 (6 bases). V lost 5 bases to trimming and J lost 0 bases, with 19 bases between them. CDR3 size: 17 residues. Germline CDR1 and CDR2: MDHEN and SYDVKM. The CDR3 sequence is CASSLLSAGQLNTEAFF. As DNA, the CDR3 is TGTGCCAGCAGTCTCCTCTCCGCCGGACAGTTGAACACTGAAGCTTTCTTT.

V is TRBV7-8 and J is TRBJ2-7; tentative D call: TRBD2 (6 bases). This CDR3 is 11 amino acids long. The ends were cut back, 9 bases at V and 5 bases at J, with 11 bases in the middle. CDR1 is SGHVS, CDR2 FQNEAQ, per germline. The CDR3 coding sequence is TGTGCCAGTAGCAGGGAGGACGAGCAGTACTTC. Protein: CASSREDEQYF.

The table lists this clonotype with a few counts. The rearrangement links TRBV5-4 to TRBJ1-1; D remains ambiguous. Germline V gene sequence: CDR1 SGHNT, CDR2 YYREEE (reference sequence). Trimming stripped 9 bases from V and 0 bases from J, with 12 bases between. The CDR3 runs 13 residues. In DNA form, the CDR3 reads TGTGCCACCCTGGACGGACTGAACACTGAAGCTTTCTTT. Its protein product is CATLDGLNTEAFF.

This chain joins TRBV19 and TRBJ1-4; 9 nucleotides align to TRBD1. The CDR3 covers 15 residues. The germline CDR1 and CDR2 sequences are LNHDA and SQIVND (reference sequence). With 6 bases clipped from V and 6 bases from J, the junction kept 8 bases outside the gene matches. The CDR3 DNA sequence: TGTGCCAGTAGGAAACTCCGGGACAGGGATGAAAAACTGTTTTTT. Translated: CASRKLRDRDEKLFF.

This clonotype was seen only a few times. The V gene is TRBV4-1, the J gene TRBJ2-2; possibly TRBD1 for D (6 bases). V lost 6 bases to trimming and J lost 1 base, with 12 bases between them. Germline assignment: CDR1 MGHRA and CDR2 YSYEKL. The CDR3 loop spans 15 amino acids. The CDR3 coding sequence is TGCGCCAGCAGGTCACCGGGACAGAACACCGGGGAGCTGTTTTTT. Amino acids: CASRSPGQNTGELFF.

The chain recombines TRBV7-7 with TRBJ2-7; the D gene is possibly TRBD2 (5 bases). CDR1 and CDR2 (germline): SSHAT, FNYEAQ (reference sequence). This CDR3 is 14 amino acids long. V lost 4 bases and J lost 6, with 16 bases in between. CDR3 loop: CASSYGPEGSEQYF. The CDR3 coding sequence is TGTGCCAGCAGCTACGGGCCAGAAGGGAGCGAGCAGTACTTC.

The rearrangement uses TRBV4-3 and TRBJ2-1; D is perhaps TRBD2 (6 bases). The CDR3 is 17 residues long. V shed 4 bases and J shed 0 bases, with 16 bases lying between them. Germline loops: CDR1 LGHNA, CDR2 YSLEER. CDR3 sequence: CASSLRDFYSSYNEQFF. CDR3 nucleotide sequence: TGCGCCAGCAGCCTCCGGGACTTCTATAGCTCCTACAATGAGCAGTTCTTC.

In its sample, this clonotype was seen many times. CDR3 residues: CASSLITGNTEAFF. CDR3 DNA sequence: TGTGCCAGCAGCTTAATTACGGGGAACACTGAAGCTTTCTTT. The rearrangement joins TRBV7-2 to TRBJ1-1; D is unclear. Trimming cost V 2 bases and J 1 base, with 8 bases left between them. This CDR3 has 14 amino acids. Germline lookup yields CDR1 SGHTA and CDR2 FQGNSA.

The chain uses TRBV2 and TRBJ2-7; 16 bases fit TRBD2. V was pared by 6 bases and J by 2 bases, with 7 bases of the junction left unmatched. The CDR3 loop spans 17 amino acids. Germline V lookup: CDR1 SNHLY, CDR2 FYNNEI. DNA of the CDR3: TGTGCCAGCAGAATGGGACTAGCGGGAGGGATAGCCTACGAGCAGTACTTC. Its translation is CASRMGLAGGIAYEQYF.

This sequence joins TRBV6-6 and TRBJ1-1, with a possible D match to TRBD1 (6 bases). Germline V lookup: CDR1 MNHNY, CDR2 SVGAGI (reference sequence). V lost 7 bases, J lost 4 bases, and 16 bases lay in between. This CDR3 region has 14 residues. CDR3 sequence: CASTAGDWGTEAFF. The DNA of the CDR3 is TGTGCCAGCACCGCAGGGGATTGGGGCACTGAAGCTTTCTTT.

This clonotype was observed a few times. The rearrangement links TRBV4-1 to TRBJ2-1, with 8 bases aligning to TRBD2. CDR1 is MGHRA, CDR2 YSYEKL, per germline. V lost 4 bases, J lost 8 bases, and 13 bases stayed unmatched. The CDR3 runs to 16 residues. The CDR3 sequence is CASSRSPYGLADEQFF. The CDR3, as DNA: TGCGCCAGCAGCCGGTCCCCTTATGGACTAGCAGATGAGCAGTTCTTC.

The CDR3 DNA sequence: TGTGCCAGCAGCCCTGGGACAGGGGGGAAAAATCAGCCCCAGCATTTT. Translation: CASSPGTGGKNQPQHF. V and J are TRBV7-9 and TRBJ1-5, with TRBD1 matching over 11 bases. J gave up 4 bases and V 5 bases, and 7 bases lay outside the gene matches. Germline V gives CDR1 SEHNR, CDR2 FQNEAQ (reference sequence). The CDR3 sequence is 16 residues long.

This clonotype showed up many times. A read error may account for a junction end that differs from germline. The gene calls are TRBV7-2 and TRBJ1-1; D ambiguous. CDR3 size: 13 residues. Germline CDR1 and CDR2: SGHTA and FQGNSA. The CDR3 protein is CASSVAFGTEAFF. CDR3 in DNA: TGTGCCAGCAGCGTAGCGTTTGGCACTGAAGCTTTCTTT.

This chain connects TRBV7-2 to TRBJ2-3, with TRBD2 identical over 9 bases. Germline V gene lookup returns CDR1 SGHTA and CDR2 FQGNSA. CDR3 size: 13 residues. With V trimmed by 5 bases and J by 6 bases, 3 bases remained unmatched. CDR3 bases: TGTGCCAGCAGCAACAGCGGGAGGGATACGCAGTATTTT. The encoded protein is CASSNSGRDTQYF. Based on the CDR3 plus reference TRBV7-2 and TRBJ2-3, the full variable domain is GAGVSQSPSNKVTEKGKDVELRCDPISGHTALYWYRQSLGQGLEFLIYFQGNSAPDKSGLPSDRFSAERTGGSVSTLTIQRTQQEDSAVYLCASSNSGRDTQYFGPGTRLTVL.

This clonotype came up a few times. The rearrangement links TRBV15 to TRBJ1-5; a possible D gene is TRBD1 (5 bases). Germline V gene data show CDR1 as LNHNV and CDR2 as YYDKDF (reference sequence). The CDR3 runs 16 residues. Trimming took off 0 bases at V and 5 bases at J, with 14 bases between the two ends. The DNA for the CDR3 is TGTGCCACCAGCAGAGATCTCGGGGGAAAGCATCAGCCCCAGCATTTT. Its protein product is CATSRDLGGKHQPQHF.

V and J are TRBV28 and TRBJ2-7; maybe TRBD1 (5 bases). This CDR3 is built from 14 residues. From germline, CDR1 is MDHEN and CDR2 SYDVKM. V shed 3 bases and J shed 4 bases, with 13 bases lying between them. The CDR3 protein is CASSFNSGKYEQYF. The CDR3 coding sequence is TGTGCCAGCAGTTTCAATTCAGGGAAGTACGAGCAGTACTTC. Based on the CDR3 plus reference TRBV28 and TRBJ2-7, the full variable domain is DVKVTQSSRYLVKRTGEKVFLECVQDMDHENMFWYRQDPGLGLRLIYFSYDVKMKEKGDIPEGYSVSREKKERFSLILESASTNQTSMYLCASSFNSGKYEQYFGPGTRLTVT.

This clonotype appeared a few times. V is TRBV6-1 and J is TRBJ2-7; D unresolved. This CDR3 is built from 16 residues. V was cut by 1 base and J by 1 base, with 14 bases left in between. CDR1 is MNHNS, CDR2 SASEGT, per germline. The CDR3 DNA sequence: TGTGCCAGCAGTGAAGGGCCCCCACCGTTATCCTACGAGCAGTACGTC. As protein: CASSEGPPPLSYEQYV.